This is a list of T cell receptor beta chains from one sample in a study of cytomegalovirus exposure and HLA in healthy donors. The method was immunoSEQ multiplex PCR; TCRdb's version includes in-frame clones alone and lacks a portion of them. The table includes over 100,000 clones, about 88% detected once. Sequences were obtained from PBMCs. The origin of the receptors is a woman younger than 35 in good health and CMV-seronegative. Each CDR3 is given without its conserved first and last residue.

TRBJ1-2 | TRBV9 | ASSYGQPYAGGYT
TRBJ2-2 | TRBV7-6 | ASSLVFPTGMRVKWTGELF
TRBJ1-1 | TRBV5-4 | ASSPGRLGGNTEAF
TRBJ1-1 | TRBV28 | ASRYGQNTEAF
TRBJ2-7 | TRBV28 | ASSFQGGQEQY
TRBJ2-7 | TRBV9 | ASSGAPTGVEQY
TRBJ1-1 | TRBV28 | ASRRQGRGADTEAF
TRBJ1-5 | TRBV5-1 | ASSPGGLGAGGQPQH
TRBJ2-7 | TRBV7-9 | ASSLGAFGGSTYEQY
TRBJ2-7 | TRBV6-1 | ASSDLAGGRFYEQY
TRBJ1-2 | TRBV7-9 | ASSLWMSGGYT
TRBJ2-5 | TRBV7-6 | ASSHADDPASGVYQETQY
TRBJ2-7 | TRBV4-3 | ASSRTSGRAYEQY
TRBJ1-1 | TRBV18 | ASSPRQDTEAF
TRBJ1-1 | TRBV25-1 | ASKERGDEAF
TRBJ2-1 | TRBV10-2 | ASSMLAGGGNEQF
TRBJ1-2 | TRBV25-1 | ASGGFVEGYT